This T cell receptor beta chain was observed in a study of cytomegalovirus exposure and HLA in healthy donors. This CDR3 has 18 amino acids. Germline V gene lookup returns CDR1 MGHRA and CDR2 YSYEKL. The J segment lost 4 bases and the V segment lost 3 bases, leaving 17 bases of the junction unmatched. The PCR used 60 Vbeta and 13 Jbeta primers. Only in-frame clones appear in the TCRdb table, and some are missing; sequencing was by immunoSEQ multiplex PCR. The data contain fewer than 250,000 clones, about 84% of them singletons. The V call is TRBV4-1, the J call TRBJ2-7, with TRBD1 identical over 8 bases. This clonotype was obtained from a human donor in good health. Source material: PBMCs. CDR3 coding DNA: TGCGCCAGCAGCCACAGGACCAGGGGGCAATCCCCCTTATACGAGCAGTACTTC. The encoded protein is CASSHRTRGQSPLYEQYF.